The present T cell receptor (beta chain) was sequenced within a study of graft-versus-host responses after intestinal transplantation. Note on this clone: Its antigen remains unidentified.

Clones were read by immunoSEQ multiplex PCR, and TCRdb kept only the in-frame ones, dropping some. The sample carries over 75,000 clones, around 89% recorded once. Germline trimming cut 6 bases from V and 7 bases from J; bases unmatched to any gene: 7. Germline CDR1 MNHNS, CDR2 SASEGT. There are 13 residues in the CDR3. The chain combines TRBV6-1 with TRBJ1-2; 8 positions agree with TRBD1. The source was unstimulated CD4+ T cells sorted from spleen or lymph node cells, collected before transplant. This receptor was obtained from a human donor who was the organ donor for an intestinal transplant. The CDR3 region has the DNA TGTGCCAGCAGGACGAGGGGGACAGGTGGCTACACCTTC. It encodes CASRTRGTGGYTF.